A selection of T cell receptor beta chains follows, all from one sample in a study of blood T cell repertoires in COVID-19. The method was immunoSEQ multiplex PCR; TCRdb's version includes in-frame clones alone and lacks a portion of them. The table includes fewer than 65,000 clones, approximately 82% detected once. Specimen: peripheral blood. Receptors were obtained from a man aged 55 to 70 with acute or convalescent COVID-19. Each CDR3 is given with its conserved first and last residue. The D gene is left open where the match is weak. Size is omitted from some rows. Given values are once, few, many or a class for expanded clones.

D: .
size: .
J: TRBJ1-2
V: TRBV9
DNA: TGTGCCAGCAGCGTAGACGCATACAGGGGCTACACCTTC
CDR3: CASSVDAYRGYTF

D: TRBD1
size: .
J: TRBJ2-3
V: TRBV5-1
DNA: TGCGCCAGCAGCCCGGGACAGACAGATACGCAGTATTTT
CDR3: CASSPGQTDTQYF

D: .
size: once
J: TRBJ2-7
V: TRBV6-5
DNA: TGTGCCAGCACTAGAACGTATACGGGGAACTACGAGCAGTACTTC
CDR3: CASTRTYTGNYEQYF

D: .
size: .
J: TRBJ2-3
V: TRBV7-2
DNA: TGTGCCAGCAGCTTATCCAGACAAGATACGCAGTATTTT
CDR3: CASSLSRQDTQYF

D: .
size: .
J: TRBJ2-7
V: TRBV11-2
DNA: TGTGCCAGCAGCTCCCGAGTTAGATTTGCCTACGAGCAGTACTTC
CDR3: CASSSRVRFAYEQYF

D: TRBD1
size: .
J: TRBJ2-3
V: TRBV6-1
DNA: TGTGCCAGCAGTGAAGGGGGACAGGGCTCAGATACGCAGTATTTT
CDR3: CASSEGGQGSDTQYF

D: .
size: .
J: TRBJ2-3
V: TRBV29-1
DNA: TGCAGCGTGTTTTTAATGGATACGCAGTATTTT
CDR3: CSVFLMDTQYF

D: TRBD1
size: .
J: TRBJ2-7
V: TRBV14
DNA: TGTGCCAGCAGCCAAGATAGGAGGACAGGGACCTACGAGCAGTACTTC
CDR3: CASSQDRRTGTYEQYF

D: .
size: .
J: TRBJ1-2
V: TRBV6-1
DNA: TGTGCCAGCAGTGAAGGCAGGTATTATGGCTACACCTTC
CDR3: CASSEGRYYGYTF

D: .
size: .
J: TRBJ2-7
V: TRBV6-1
DNA: TGTGCCAGCAGTGAAAAAGTCATCGAGGCGAAGCAGTACTTC
CDR3: CASSEKVIEAKQYF

D: .
size: .
J: TRBJ2-5
V: TRBV7-9
DNA: TGTGCCAGCAGCCCCGCACGGGTGAGGGAGACCCAGTACTTC
CDR3: CASSPARVRETQYF

D: .
size: many
J: TRBJ1-1
V: TRBV5-1
DNA: TGCGCCAGCAGCTTAGAGGGAAGAGGAATTCCGGCTTTCTTT
CDR3: CASSLEGRGIPAFF

D: TRBD1
size: .
J: TRBJ1-1
V: TRBV27
DNA: TGTGCCAGCAGTTTACAACAGGGGATGGCAGCTTTCTTT
CDR3: CASSLQQGMAAFF

D: .
size: .
J: TRBJ1-2
V: TRBV2
DNA: TGTGCCAGCACGAGGGCCAACTATGGCTACACCTTC
CDR3: CASTRANYGYTF

D: .
size: .
J: TRBJ2-5
V: TRBV7-9
DNA: TGTGCCAGCAGCTTAGTCGGGGACATGGGAGAGACCCAGTACTTC
CDR3: CASSLVGDMGETQYF

D: TRBD1
size: .
J: TRBJ1-2
V: TRBV5-6
DNA: TGTGCCAGCAGTAGGACAGGGTCCGCCTCTAACTATGGCTACACCTTC
CDR3: CASSRTGSASNYGYTF

D: TRBD1
size: .
J: TRBJ1-2
V: TRBV29-1
DNA: TGCAGCGTCTACCAACCTGCCGGGACAGATGCTAACTATGGCTACACCTTC
CDR3: CSVYQPAGTDANYGYTF

D: .
size: .
J: TRBJ1-1
V: TRBV6-5
DNA: TGTGCCAGCAGATTAGGGGCGCCGAACACTGAAGCTTTCTTT
CDR3: CASRLGAPNTEAFF

D: TRBD1
size: once
J: TRBJ2-7
V: TRBV24-1
DNA: TGTGCCACCAGTGATACCGGGACAGGGATCCACGAGCAGTACTTC
CDR3: CATSDTGTGIHEQYF

D: .
size: .
J: TRBJ1-1
V: TRBV10-3
DNA: TGTGCCATCAGTGAGTCGGTCCTGACTAACACTGAAGCTTTCTTT
CDR3: CAISESVLTNTEAFF

D: .
size: .
J: TRBJ1-3
V: TRBV28
DNA: TGTGCCAGCAACGGCAGGGAACTCTCTGGAAACACCATATATTTT
CDR3: CASNGRELSGNTIYF

D: .
size: .
J: TRBJ1-1
V: TRBV12-3/TRBV12-4
DNA: TGTGCCAGCAGTTTAAACGGCAGGGTGAAAGCTTTCTTT
CDR3: CASSLNGRVKAFF

D: .
size: .
J: TRBJ2-1
V: TRBV12-3/TRBV12-4
DNA: TGTGCCAGCAGGAACCAGAACAGTGAGCAGTTCTTC
CDR3: CASRNQNSEQFF

D: TRBD1
size: .
J: TRBJ1-4
V: TRBV28
DNA: TGTGCCAGCAGTTTAGAGGGGGCGTTCGGTGAAAAACTGTTTTTT
CDR3: CASSLEGAFGEKLFF

D: TRBD1
size: .
J: TRBJ1-1
V: TRBV5-1
DNA: TGCGCCAGCAGCTGGGACAGAGACACTGAAGCTTTCTTT
CDR3: CASSWDRDTEAFF

D: .
size: .
J: TRBJ1-1
V: TRBV6-5
DNA: TGTGCCAGCAGTTACGGCGGGGGTGAAGCTTTCTTT
CDR3: CASSYGGGEAFF

D: TRBD1
size: .
J: TRBJ2-5
V: TRBV24-1
DNA: TGTGCCGCCTCTACAGGGGGATTCGAGACCCAGTACTTC
CDR3: CAASTGGFETQYF

D: .
size: .
J: TRBJ2-2
V: TRBV7-2
DNA: TGTGCCAGCAGCTCTTCGACAGTACACACCGGGGAGCTGTTTTTT
CDR3: CASSSSTVHTGELFF

D: TRBD2
size: .
J: TRBJ2-3
V: TRBV6-1
DNA: TGTGCCAGCAGTGAACTCCGCGGGGGTATCACAGATACGCAGTATTTT
CDR3: CASSELRGGITDTQYF

D: .
size: .
J: TRBJ1-1
V: TRBV29-1
DNA: TGCAGCGTTGACGCACGGGGTACCCATGCTATGAACACTGAAGCTTTCTTT
CDR3: CSVDARGTHAMNTEAFF

D: .
size: .
J: TRBJ1-5
V: TRBV2
DNA: TGTGCCAGCAGTGCGTCAGGGTTGAATCAGCCCCAGCATTTT
CDR3: CASSASGLNQPQHF

D: TRBD2
size: .
J: TRBJ2-3
V: TRBV6-5
DNA: TGTGCCAGCAGTTACCGGACTAGCGAAACAGATACGCAGTATTTT
CDR3: CASSYRTSETDTQYF

D: .
size: .
J: TRBJ2-5
V: TRBV6-6
DNA: TGTGCCAGCAGTTACGGGGGGGCAGACTCGGAGACCCAGTACTTC
CDR3: CASSYGGADSETQYF

D: TRBD1
size: .
J: TRBJ2-1
V: TRBV6-6
DNA: TGTGCCAGCAGTAATGGACAGGGGGTTAGGAATGAGCAGTTCTTC
CDR3: CASSNGQGVRNEQFF

D: .
size: .
J: TRBJ2-7
V: TRBV28
DNA: TGTGCCAGCAGTATCCTCGGGACTCTCTACGAGCAGTACTTC
CDR3: CASSILGTLYEQYF

D: .
size: .
J: TRBJ2-2
V: TRBV2
DNA: TGTGCCAGCAGCGTGACAGGAGAGACCGGGGAGCTGTTTTTT
CDR3: CASSVTGETGELFF

D: TRBD1
size: .
J: TRBJ1-2
V: TRBV5-1
DNA: TGCGCCAGCAGCTTGGGGGGACAGACCACGGGTGGCTACACCTTC
CDR3: CASSLGGQTTGGYTF

D: TRBD2
size: .
J: TRBJ2-1
V: TRBV5-5
DNA: TGTGCCAGCAGCGTCGGGACTAGCGGGTACAATGAGCAGTTCTTC
CDR3: CASSVGTSGYNEQFF

D: TRBD2
size: .
J: TRBJ2-7
V: TRBV24-1
DNA: TGTGCCACCAGTGACGGCGGGGGCGAGCAGTACTTC
CDR3: CATSDGGGEQYF

D: .
size: .
J: TRBJ2-1
V: TRBV27
DNA: TGTGCCAGCAGTAATCCGGTATACAATGAGCAGTTCTTC
CDR3: CASSNPVYNEQFF

D: .
size: .
J: TRBJ1-3
V: TRBV11-2
DNA: TGTGCCAGCAGCTTAGAAAGGCGGCTCTCTGGAAACACCATATATTTT
CDR3: CASSLERRLSGNTIYF

D: TRBD2
size: few
J: TRBJ2-7
V: TRBV9
DNA: TGTGCCAGCAGCCTCAGCGGGGGGATCGAGCAGTACTTC
CDR3: CASSLSGGIEQYF

D: .
size: .
J: TRBJ1-4
V: TRBV2
DNA: TGTGCCTCAAACGGGATCGAGCACCCTAATGAAAAACTGTTTTTT
CDR3: CASNGIEHPNEKLFF

D: .
size: .
J: TRBJ1-1
V: TRBV6-5
DNA: TGTGCCAGCTCACGGAAGGAGGGTGGCACTGAAGCTTTCTTT
CDR3: CASSRKEGGTEAFF

D: .
size: once
J: TRBJ1-1
V: TRBV18
DNA: TGTGCCAGCTCACCACTTCCAGGGTTGAACACTGAAGCTTTCTTT
CDR3: CASSPLPGLNTEAFF

D: TRBD1
size: .
J: TRBJ1-1
V: TRBV6-5
DNA: TGTGCCAGCAGTCGCGGGACAGGACAGTCAGCTTTCTTT
CDR3: CASSRGTGQSAFF

D: TRBD1
size: .
J: TRBJ2-5
V: TRBV15
DNA: TGTGCCACCAGCAAAGACAGGGGATGGGGAGAGACCCAGTACTTC
CDR3: CATSKDRGWGETQYF

D: TRBD1
size: .
J: TRBJ1-5
V: TRBV7-3
DNA: TGTGCCAGCAGCTACCCCAGGAGGACAGGGAGCTTAAATCAGCCCCAGCATTTT
CDR3: CASSYPRRTGSLNQPQHF

D: .
size: .
J: TRBJ1-5
V: TRBV28
DNA: TGTGCCAGCAGTCCGCCTTGGGGGGGGGAGGACAATCAGCCCCAGCATTTT
CDR3: CASSPPWGGEDNQPQHF

D: .
size: once
J: TRBJ1-5
V: TRBV5-1
DNA: TGCGCCAGCAGCTTGGCAGGGGTCAGCAATCAGCCCCAGCATTTT
CDR3: CASSLAGVSNQPQHF

D: .
size: .
J: TRBJ1-5
V: TRBV24-1
DNA: TGTGCCACCAGTGACGTGACAGGTCTACTTAGCAATCAGCCCCAGCATTTT
CDR3: CATSDVTGLLSNQPQHF

D: TRBD2
size: .
J: TRBJ2-1
V: TRBV7-3
DNA: TGTGCCAGCGGGACTAGTTACAATGAGCAGTTCTTC
CDR3: CASGTSYNEQFF

D: .
size: .
J: TRBJ1-4
V: TRBV28
DNA: TGTGCCAGCAGTGAGAACGGGGGTACTGAAAAACTGTTTTTT
CDR3: CASSENGGTEKLFF

D: .
size: .
J: TRBJ2-5
V: TRBV5-1
DNA: TGCGCCAGCAGTGGGCCTCCAGGGGACCAAGAGACCCAGTACTTC
CDR3: CASSGPPGDQETQYF

D: TRBD2
size: .
J: TRBJ2-5
V: TRBV7-2
DNA: TGTGCCAGCAGCTTCTTTGTGGCTAGCGGGGAAGAGACCCAGTACTTC
CDR3: CASSFFVASGEETQYF

D: TRBD1
size: .
J: TRBJ2-1
V: TRBV19
DNA: TGTGCCAGTACCACCGGGACAGGAGACTACAATGAGCAGTTCTTC
CDR3: CASTTGTGDYNEQFF

D: TRBD1
size: few
J: TRBJ2-7
V: TRBV15
DNA: TGTGCCACCGGGTCTCGACAGGGATCACCCTACGAGCAGTACTTC
CDR3: CATGSRQGSPYEQYF

D: .
size: .
J: TRBJ2-2
V: TRBV5-1
DNA: TGCGCCAGCAGCTTGGAGGGACAGACTAGAATTAACACCGGGGAGCTGTTTTTT
CDR3: CASSLEGQTRINTGELFF

D: .
size: .
J: TRBJ1-1
V: TRBV7-9
DNA: TGTGCCAGCAGCTTAGGAGAAGGGGGAACGGGGACTGAAGCTTTCTTT
CDR3: CASSLGEGGTGTEAFF

D: .
size: .
J: TRBJ1-2
V: TRBV5-1
DNA: TGCGCCAGCAGCTTTTTAGGGGACTCCTATGGCTACACCTTC
CDR3: CASSFLGDSYGYTF